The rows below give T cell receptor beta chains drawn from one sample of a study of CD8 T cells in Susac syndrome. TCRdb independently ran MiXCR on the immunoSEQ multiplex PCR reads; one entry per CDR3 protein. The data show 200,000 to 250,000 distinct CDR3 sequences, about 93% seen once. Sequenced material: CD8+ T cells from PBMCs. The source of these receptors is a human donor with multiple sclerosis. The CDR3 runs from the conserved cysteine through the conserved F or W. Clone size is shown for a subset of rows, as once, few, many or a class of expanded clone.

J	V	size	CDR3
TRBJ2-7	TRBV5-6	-	CASSSRQAYEQYF
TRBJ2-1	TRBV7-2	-	CASSFELAGVGNEQFF
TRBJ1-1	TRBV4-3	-	CASSQGGVTEAFF
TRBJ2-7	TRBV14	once	CASSQEWGPYEQYF
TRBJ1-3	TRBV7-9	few	CASSPGQGAGNTIYF
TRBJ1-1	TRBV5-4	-	CASVSYGGATEAFF
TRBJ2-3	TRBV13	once	CASSFGAEGTDTQYF
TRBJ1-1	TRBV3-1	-	CASSQEFVLNTEAFF
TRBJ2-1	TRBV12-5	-	CASGLPRDSGVYNEQFF
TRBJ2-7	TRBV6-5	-	CASSYGTEYEQYF
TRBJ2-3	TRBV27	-	CASSFLDGRFSTDTQYF
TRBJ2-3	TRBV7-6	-	CASSDRASDTQYF
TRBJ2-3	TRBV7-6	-	CASSSGTSGGAGTDTQYF
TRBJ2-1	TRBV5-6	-	CASSFWDNEQFF
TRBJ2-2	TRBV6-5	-	CASLGTTGGELFF
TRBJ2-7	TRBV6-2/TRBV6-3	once	CASGVRRVAGEAYEQYF
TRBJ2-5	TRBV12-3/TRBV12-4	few	CASSPGGETQYF
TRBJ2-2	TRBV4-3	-	CASSLRDGGWGNTGELFF
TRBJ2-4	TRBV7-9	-	CASSGTGIAKNIQYF
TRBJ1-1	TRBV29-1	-	CSVGAGMNTEAFF
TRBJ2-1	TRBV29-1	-	CSPVGRGNEQFF
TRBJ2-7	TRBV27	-	CASSPQDLYEQYF
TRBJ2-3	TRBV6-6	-	CASSYGSPPDTQYF
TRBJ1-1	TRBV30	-	CAWSRQGTEAFF
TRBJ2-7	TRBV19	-	CASSIGQGLGGYEQYF
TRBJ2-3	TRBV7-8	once	CASSFTRGGPADTQYF
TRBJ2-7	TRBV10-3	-	CATKAAGQEYEQYF
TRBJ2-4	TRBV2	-	CASSAWTPQAVAKNIQYF
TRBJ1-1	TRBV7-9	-	CASSSNRGTAGMNTEAFF
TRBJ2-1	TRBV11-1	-	CASSLNRGEYGADEQFF
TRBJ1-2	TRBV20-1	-	CSAKTLGGGTF
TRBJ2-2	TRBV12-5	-	CASGLPTAIPNTGELFF
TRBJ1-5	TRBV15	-	CATSARPDENQPQHF
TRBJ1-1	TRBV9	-	CASSGRAGHTEAFF
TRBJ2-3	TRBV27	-	CASSFGGRTDTQYF
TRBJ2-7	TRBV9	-	CASSVSWGPYYEQYF
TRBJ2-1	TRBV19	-	CASSIVAGLYNEQFF
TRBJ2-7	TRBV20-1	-	CSAPGTSGSSIYEQYF
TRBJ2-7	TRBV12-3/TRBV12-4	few	CASSLGLSYEQYF
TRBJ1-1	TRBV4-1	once	CASSQETLNTEAFF
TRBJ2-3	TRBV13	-	CASSHMYGSSTDTQYF
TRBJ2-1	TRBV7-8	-	CASSSIAGRNEQFF
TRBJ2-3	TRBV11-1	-	CASSSSHSSGRSTDTQYF
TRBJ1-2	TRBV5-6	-	CASSLSAMGGSGRHYGYTF
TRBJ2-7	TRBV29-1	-	CSVGTGPHEQYF
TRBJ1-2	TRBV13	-	CASSLRGARNYGYTF
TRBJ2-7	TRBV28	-	CASSTPWTSGSYEQYF
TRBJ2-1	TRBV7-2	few	CASSLVSGSYNEQFF
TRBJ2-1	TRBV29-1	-	CSVDTRDYNEQFF